The T cell receptor (beta chain) under discussion was sequenced for a study of T cell changes during pregnancy in multiple sclerosis. CDR3 length: 13 residues. V was cut by 6 bases and J by 0 bases, with 8 bases left in between. Germline values: CDR1 LNHDA, CDR2 SQIVND (reference sequence). Only in-frame clones appear in the TCRdb table, and some are missing; sequencing was by immunoSEQ multiplex PCR. This table has about 44,000 clones, roughly nine tenths appearing once. The sequence derives from a female donor with multiple sclerosis, enrolled in a pregnancy study. This chain uses TRBV19 with TRBJ1-1; D gene ambiguous. The sequences come from CD4+ T cells from peripheral blood mononuclear cells, collected after pregnancy. As DNA, the CDR3 is TGTGCCAGTAGCGTTCAGTTGAACACTGAAGCTTTCTTT. Amino acids: CASSVQLNTEAFF.